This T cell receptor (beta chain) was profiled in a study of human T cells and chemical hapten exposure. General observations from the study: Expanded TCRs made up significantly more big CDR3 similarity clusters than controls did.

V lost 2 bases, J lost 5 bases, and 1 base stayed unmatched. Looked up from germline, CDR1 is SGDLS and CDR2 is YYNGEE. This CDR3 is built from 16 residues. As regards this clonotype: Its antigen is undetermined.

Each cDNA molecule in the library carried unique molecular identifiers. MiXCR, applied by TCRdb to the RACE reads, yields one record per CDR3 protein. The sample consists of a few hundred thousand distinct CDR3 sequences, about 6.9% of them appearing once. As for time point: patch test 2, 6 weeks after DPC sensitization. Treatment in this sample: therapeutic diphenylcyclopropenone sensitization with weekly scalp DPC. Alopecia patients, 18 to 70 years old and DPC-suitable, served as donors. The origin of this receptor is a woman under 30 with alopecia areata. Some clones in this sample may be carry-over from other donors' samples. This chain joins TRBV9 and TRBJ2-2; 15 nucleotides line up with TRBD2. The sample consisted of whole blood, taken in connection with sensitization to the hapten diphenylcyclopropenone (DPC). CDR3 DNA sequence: TGTGCCAGCAGCGTCGGACTAGCGGGGGGGACCGGGGAGCTGTTTTTT. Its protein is CASSVGLAGGTGELFF.